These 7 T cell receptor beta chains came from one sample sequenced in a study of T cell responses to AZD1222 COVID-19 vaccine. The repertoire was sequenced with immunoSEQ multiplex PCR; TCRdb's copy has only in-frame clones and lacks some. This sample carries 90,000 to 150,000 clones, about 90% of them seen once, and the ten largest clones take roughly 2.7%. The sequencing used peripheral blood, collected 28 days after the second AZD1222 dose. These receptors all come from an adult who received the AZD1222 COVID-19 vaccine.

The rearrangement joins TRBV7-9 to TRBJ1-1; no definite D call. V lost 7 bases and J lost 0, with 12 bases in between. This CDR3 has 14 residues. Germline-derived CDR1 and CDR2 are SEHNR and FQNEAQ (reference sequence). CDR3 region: CASTNVGMNTEAFF. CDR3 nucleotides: TGTGCCAGCACCAACGTAGGGATGAACACTGAAGCTTTCTTT.

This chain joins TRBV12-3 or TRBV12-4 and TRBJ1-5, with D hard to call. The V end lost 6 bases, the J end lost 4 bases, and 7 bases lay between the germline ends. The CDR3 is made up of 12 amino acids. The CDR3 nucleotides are TGTGCCAGCAGCCTTAATAATCAGCCCCAGCATTTT. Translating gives CASSLNNQPQHF.

The CDR3 DNA reads as TGTGCCAGCAGGCCGGGACAGGGGGTTACTGAAGCTTTCTTT. Its protein is CASRPGQGVTEAFF. The J gene is TRBJ1-1, the V gene TRBV7-9, with 11 bases identical to TRBD1. After removal of 6 bases from V and 5 bases from J, the junction contained 5 bases not matched to a gene. Germline V lookup: CDR1 SEHNR, CDR2 FQNEAQ (reference sequence). The CDR3 sequence is 14 residues long.

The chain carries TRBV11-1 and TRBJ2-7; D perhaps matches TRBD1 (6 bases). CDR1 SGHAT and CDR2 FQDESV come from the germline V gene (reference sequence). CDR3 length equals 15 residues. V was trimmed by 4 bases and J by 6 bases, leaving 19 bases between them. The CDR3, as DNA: TGTGCCAGCAGCTCCCTACAGGGACCATTGGGCGAGCAGTACTTC. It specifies CASSSLQGPLGEQYF.

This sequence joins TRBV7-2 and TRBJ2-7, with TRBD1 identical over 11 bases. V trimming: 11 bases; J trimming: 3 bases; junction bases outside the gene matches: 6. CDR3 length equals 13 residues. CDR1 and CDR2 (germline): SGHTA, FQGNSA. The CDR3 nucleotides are TGTGCCGGCCAGGGACAGGGGGACTACGAGCAGTACTTC. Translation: CAGQGQGDYEQYF.

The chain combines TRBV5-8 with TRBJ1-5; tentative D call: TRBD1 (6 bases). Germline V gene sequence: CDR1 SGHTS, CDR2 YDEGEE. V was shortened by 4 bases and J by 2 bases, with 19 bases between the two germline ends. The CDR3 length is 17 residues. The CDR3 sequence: CASSPGWGPGGNQPQHF. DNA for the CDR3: TGTGCCAGCAGCCCGGGATGGGGGCCTGGCGGCAATCAGCCCCAGCATTTT. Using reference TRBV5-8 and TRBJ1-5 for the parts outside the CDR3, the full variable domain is EAGVTQSPTHLIKTRGQQATLRCSPISGHTSVYWYQQALGLGLQFLLWYDEGEERNRGNFPPRFSGRQFPNYSSELNVNALELEDSALYLCASSPGWGPGGNQPQHFGDGTRLSIL.

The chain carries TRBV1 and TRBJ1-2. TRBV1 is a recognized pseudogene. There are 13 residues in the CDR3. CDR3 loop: CTSSRGTNYGYTF. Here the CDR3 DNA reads TGCACCAGCAGCAGAGGAACTAACTATGGCTACACCTTC.